This entry concerns a single T cell receptor (beta chain). This specimen comes from a study of blood T cell repertoires in COVID-19. Sequencing used immunoSEQ multiplex PCR; TCRdb keeps in-frame clones, though not all of them. Altogether about 230,000 clones are present, about 90% being singletons, with the ten largest covering less than 4%. This receptor was obtained from a woman aged 30 to 39 with acute COVID-19. The sample was PBMCs or T cells enriched from blood (not recorded which).

CDR3 coding DNA: TGTGCCAGCAGCGTAGCGACGAGGGACACTGAAGCTTTCTTT. Its protein is CASSVATRDTEAFF. The rearrangement joins TRBV9 to TRBJ1-1; no clear D. The CDR3 runs 14 residues. Germline CDR1 reads SGDLS; CDR2 reads YYNGEE. Trimming removed 0 bases at V and 3 bases at J, with 9 bases between.